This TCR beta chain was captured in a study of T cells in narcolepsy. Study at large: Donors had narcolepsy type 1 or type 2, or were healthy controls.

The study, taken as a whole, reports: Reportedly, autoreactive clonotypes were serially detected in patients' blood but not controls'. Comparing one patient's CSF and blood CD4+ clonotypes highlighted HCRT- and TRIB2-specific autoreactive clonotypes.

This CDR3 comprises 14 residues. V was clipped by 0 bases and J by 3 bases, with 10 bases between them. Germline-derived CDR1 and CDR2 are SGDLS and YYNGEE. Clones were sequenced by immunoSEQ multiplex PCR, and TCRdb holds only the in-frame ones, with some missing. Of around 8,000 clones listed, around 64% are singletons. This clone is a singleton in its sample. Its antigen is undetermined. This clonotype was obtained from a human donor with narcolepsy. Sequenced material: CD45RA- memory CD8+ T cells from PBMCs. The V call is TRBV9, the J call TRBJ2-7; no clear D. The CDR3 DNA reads TGTGCCAGCAGCGTAGGGGATTCTCACTACGAGCAGTACTTC. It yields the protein CASSVGDSHYEQYF.